Listed below are T cell receptor beta chains from one sample, sequenced in a study of T-cell memory formation after mild COVID-19. TCRdb re-called the 5' RACE reads with MiXCR, one entry per CDR3 protein. Of under 300,000 distinct CDR3 sequences detected, around 15% appear once; the ten largest clones hold approximately 3.5%. Specimen: PBMCs or a T cell subset sorted from them (not recorded which). The source of these receptors is a man younger than 30 who had mild COVID-19 (a few samples of this study predate the infection). Cell type and time point are not known. The CDR3 runs from the conserved cysteine through the conserved F or W. A D gene is named only where the DNA matches it firmly. Size values are once, few and many counts, or a class for expanded clones, and some rows have none.

.	TRBV6-6	few	TRBJ1-5	TGTGCCAGCGAAACAGGCGTAACTAGCAATCAGCCCCAGCATTTT	CASETGVTSNQPQHF
.	TRBV7-2	many	TRBJ2-1	TGTGCCAGCAGTTTAAATATAGAGCAGTTCTTC	CASSLNIEQFF
.	TRBV18	.	TRBJ1-3	TGTGCCAGCTCACCGGGGGCGCGTAACACCATATATTTT	CASSPGARNTIYF
.	TRBV5-1	many	TRBJ2-3	TGCGCCAGCAGCTTGGAAGGGGTAGATACGCAGTATTTT	CASSLEGVDTQYF
.	TRBV11-2	many	TRBJ1-1	TGTGCCAGCAGCTTCCCCAGGGGAGGCACTGAAGCTTTCTTT	CASSFPRGGTEAFF
.	TRBV11-3	few	TRBJ2-1	TGTGCCAGCAGCTTAGAGTTTGGTAATGAGCAGTTCTTC	CASSLEFGNEQFF
.	TRBV7-3	once	TRBJ2-3	TGTGCCAGCAGCTTAATACTTAGCACAGATACGCAGTATTTT	CASSLILSTDTQYF
TRBD2	TRBV20-1	few	TRBJ2-5	TGCAGTGACAAAGGTCCTAGCGGGGTGGAGACCCAGTACTTC	CSDKGPSGVETQYF
TRBD1	TRBV12-3/TRBV12-4	few	TRBJ2-3	TGTGCCAGCGAGGACAGGGGGCTGGGAGATACGCAGTATTTT	CASEDRGLGDTQYF
TRBD1	TRBV7-9	few	TRBJ1-1	TGTGCCAGCAGCTTAGCGCGAGGAGGACAGGACACTGAAGCTTTCTTT	CASSLARGGQDTEAFF
TRBD1	TRBV18	.	TRBJ2-3	TGTGCCAGCTCATCCCGGACAGGACCCAGAAACACAGATACGCAGTATTTT	CASSSRTGPRNTDTQYF
.	TRBV9	few	TRBJ1-6	TGTGCCAGCAGCGTACTGGGAAGGGCAGCCTATAATTCACCCCTCCACTTT	CASSVLGRAAYNSPLHF
TRBD2	TRBV30	.	TRBJ2-1	TGTGCCTGTACTAGCGGGGGGGCCCGTGAGCAGTTCTTC	CACTSGGAREQFF
.	TRBV7-2	.	TRBJ2-2	TGTGCCAGCAGCTTCAGGACGAACACCGGGGAGCTGTTTTTT	CASSFRTNTGELFF
.	TRBV5-6	few	TRBJ2-3	TGTGCCAGCAGCTCTGCCGGACTGAGGAGCACAGATACGCAGTATTTT	CASSSAGLRSTDTQYF
.	TRBV4-1	few	TRBJ2-1	TGCGCCAGCAGCCAAGGGTTACGGAGCCCCGAGCAGTTCTTC	CASSQGLRSPEQFF
.	TRBV18	few	TRBJ1-1	TGTGCCAGCTCTCCCTTTGACGGGGGGGAAGCTTTCTTT	CASSPFDGGEAFF
TRBD1	TRBV20-1	.	TRBJ1-3	TGCAGTGCCCCCTGGACAGGCAGCTCTGGAAACACCATATATTTT	CSAPWTGSSGNTIYF
.	TRBV7-2	many	TRBJ2-6	TGTGCCAGCAGCTTACGCGGAGGCTCTGGGGCCAACGTCCTGACTTTC	CASSLRGGSGANVLTF
TRBD1	TRBV4-1	.	TRBJ1-4	TGCGCCAGCAGCCAAGCCCCCACAGGGGGACTTTTGGAACTGTTTTTT	CASSQAPTGGLLELFF
.	TRBV5-4	few	TRBJ2-4	TGTGCCAGCAGCGGCCGGGACACTACGAACATTCAGTACTTC	CASSGRDTTNIQYF
.	TRBV7-3	.	TRBJ1-3	TGTGCCAGCAGCTTAGCGGGAGGCTCAGGAAACACCATATATTTT	CASSLAGGSGNTIYF
TRBD1	TRBV5-1	.	TRBJ2-7	TGCGCCAGCAGCAAAGGACAGGGCTCCTACGAGCAGTACTTC	CASSKGQGSYEQYF
.	TRBV6-1	many	TRBJ2-1	TGTGCCAGCAGGAACAACCTGGGTTCCTCCTACAGTGAGCAGTTCTTC	CASRNNLGSSYSEQFF
.	TRBV12-3/TRBV12-4	.	TRBJ2-2	TGTGCCAGCGCCCGGGCGGCTGCGAACACCGGGGAGCTGTTTTTT	CASARAAANTGELFF
.	TRBV4-1	few	TRBJ2-4	TGCGCCAGCAGCCAAGGCGCAGCGGTGGCGCGGAACATTCAGTACTTC	CASSQGAAVARNIQYF
.	TRBV9	.	TRBJ2-3	TGTGCCAGCAGCGTAGATTCGGGGTACAGTACGCAGTATTTT	CASSVDSGYSTQYF
.	TRBV6-2/TRBV6-3	few	TRBJ2-3	TGTGCCAGCAGTCAAAGGACGGCAAGCCCCCCGGATACGCAGTATTTT	CASSQRTASPPDTQYF
.	TRBV5-5	.	TRBJ1-2	TGTGCCAGCAGTCGTCCCGGGAGATCAGGGGGCTACACCTTC	CASSRPGRSGGYTF
TRBD2	TRBV2	.	TRBJ2-5	TGTGCCAGCAGTGGAGCGGGGGTGGAGACCCAGTACTTC	CASSGAGVETQYF
TRBD1	TRBV7-9	few	TRBJ2-7	TGTGCCAGCAGCTTAGCTTATTGGGTGACAGGGGACTACGAGCAGTACTTC	CASSLAYWVTGDYEQYF
.	TRBV9	.	TRBJ2-5	TGTGCCAGCAGCGTAAGCCCGGGACCTGAAGCGGAGACCCAGTACTTC	CASSVSPGPEAETQYF
TRBD1	TRBV10-3	few	TRBJ1-2	TGTGCCATCAGTGAGTCGACAGGGACCTATGGCTACACCTTC	CAISESTGTYGYTF
TRBD2	TRBV29-1	.	TRBJ2-3	TGCAGCGTTGACGGGCGGGGGGGCGTCGATACGCAGTATTTT	CSVDGRGGVDTQYF
.	TRBV6-6	few	TRBJ2-5	TGTGCCAGCAGTTACGGTCGAGGGGGGCGCGGGGAGACCCAGTACTTC	CASSYGRGGRGETQYF
TRBD1	TRBV12-3/TRBV12-4	few	TRBJ1-1	TGTGCCAGCAGCGTACAGGGGGCGCGCACTGAAGCTTTCTTT	CASSVQGARTEAFF
.	TRBV20-1	.	TRBJ1-2	TGCAGTGCCCTGGTTACCGTAGGGGCCTATGGCTACACCTTC	CSALVTVGAYGYTF
.	TRBV5-1	few	TRBJ2-7	TGCGCCAGCACCCACGGAAGGTACGGGTCGGGCGAGCAGTACTTC	CASTHGRYGSGEQYF
.	TRBV5-4	.	TRBJ2-1	TGTGCCAGCAGCTTGACGGCGAACAATGAGCAGTTCTTC	CASSLTANNEQFF
TRBD1	TRBV5-4	.	TRBJ1-4	TGTGCCAGCAGCTTGACAGGGGGCTTTGAAAAACTGTTTTTT	CASSLTGGFEKLFF
.	TRBV5-6	many	TRBJ1-2	TGTGCCAGCAGCTTAACCGTATATGGCTACACCTTC	CASSLTVYGYTF
.	TRBV7-2	many	TRBJ2-2	TGTGCCAGCAGCTCCCATGGGGCACTTAATAGCGGGGAGCTGTTTTTT	CASSSHGALNSGELFF